This T cell receptor (beta chain) was recovered during a study of early T cells in non-severe SARS-CoV-2 infection. General study points: Private and CD4 specificities were missed by VDJdb matching, which favored anti-spike CD8 responses.

Germline assignment: CDR1 SGHVS and CDR2 FQNEAQ. J was trimmed by 3 bases and V by 4 bases; bases with no gene match: 3. The CDR3 covers 15 residues. This clonotype was counted a few times. The target antigen is unknown. Individual cDNA molecules received unique molecular identifiers. TCRdb independently ran MiXCR on the 5' RACE reads; one entry per CDR3 protein. The sample lists roughly 53,000 distinct CDR3 sequences, 7% to 10% occurring once. The sample was whole blood. V gene TRBV7-8 combines with J gene TRBJ2-2; TRBD1 matches at 9 bases. The TCR was taken from an adult who was a healthcare worker with PCR-confirmed SARS-CoV-2 infection or an uninfected control (not recorded which). The CDR3 is CASSSTGGDTGELFF. The CDR3 nucleotides read TGTGCCAGCAGCTCGACAGGGGGTGACACCGGGGAGCTGTTTTTT.